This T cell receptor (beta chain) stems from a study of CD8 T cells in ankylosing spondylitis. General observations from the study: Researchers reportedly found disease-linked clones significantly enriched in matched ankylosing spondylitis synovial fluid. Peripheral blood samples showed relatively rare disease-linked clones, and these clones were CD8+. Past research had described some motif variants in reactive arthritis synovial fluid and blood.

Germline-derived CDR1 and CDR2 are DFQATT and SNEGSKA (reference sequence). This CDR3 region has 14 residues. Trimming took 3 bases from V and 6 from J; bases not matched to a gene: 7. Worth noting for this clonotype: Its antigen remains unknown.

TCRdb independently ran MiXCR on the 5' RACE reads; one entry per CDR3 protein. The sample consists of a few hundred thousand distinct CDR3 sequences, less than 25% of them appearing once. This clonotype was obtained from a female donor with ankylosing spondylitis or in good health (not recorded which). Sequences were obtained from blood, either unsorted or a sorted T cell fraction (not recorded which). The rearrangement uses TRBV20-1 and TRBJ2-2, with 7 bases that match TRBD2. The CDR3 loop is CSARSGKRAGELFF. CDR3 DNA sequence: TGCAGTGCTAGGAGCGGGAAAAGGGCCGGGGAGCTGTTTTTT.